This T cell receptor beta chain was captured by sequencing in a study of T cells in Graves' hyperthyroidism and ophthalmopathy. Study results and limitations: Before onset, ophthalmopathy was predicted by the model a median 6.5 months earlier.

Amplified regions were TCR beta CDR3 sequences from RNA transcripts. Primed by the HTBI set, a first-round RT-PCR was run on the TCR CDR3. In TCRdb, the multiplex PCR reads were re-called with MiXCR into one record per CDR3 protein. Found here are more than 300,000 distinct CDR3 sequences, more than 14% of them singletons; the top ten hold roughly a fifth. Each diagnosis drew on symptoms, thyroxine, TRAb, thyroid ultrasound and orbital computed tomography findings. In germline, CDR1 is SGHNT, CDR2 YYREEE (reference sequence). The CDR3 has 16 residues. V lost 4 bases to trimming and J lost 7 bases, with 20 bases between them. About this clonotype itself: Its antigen is not identified.

The sequencing input was blood. This sequence joins TRBV5-4 and TRBJ2-2; the D gene is possibly TRBD1 (7 bases). This clonotype originated in a woman aged 25 to 45 with Graves' ophthalmopathy. CDR3 in DNA: TGTGCCAGCAGCCTGCGACAGGGAGGAATGGGCGGGGAGCTGTTTTTT. Its protein product is CASSLRQGGMGGELFF.